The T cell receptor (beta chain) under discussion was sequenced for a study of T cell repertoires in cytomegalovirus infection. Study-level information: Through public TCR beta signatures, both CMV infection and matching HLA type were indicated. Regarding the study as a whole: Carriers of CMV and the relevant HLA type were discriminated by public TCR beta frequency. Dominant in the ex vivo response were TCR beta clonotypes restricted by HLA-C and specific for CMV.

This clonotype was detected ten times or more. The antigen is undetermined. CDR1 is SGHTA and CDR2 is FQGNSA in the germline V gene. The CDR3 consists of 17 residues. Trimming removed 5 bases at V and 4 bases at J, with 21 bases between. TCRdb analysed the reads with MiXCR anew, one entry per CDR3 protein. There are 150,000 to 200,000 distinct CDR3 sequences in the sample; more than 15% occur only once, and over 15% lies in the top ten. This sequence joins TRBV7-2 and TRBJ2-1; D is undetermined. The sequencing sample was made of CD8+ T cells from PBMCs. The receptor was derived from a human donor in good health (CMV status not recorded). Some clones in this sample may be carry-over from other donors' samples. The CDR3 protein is CASSSPRSPKWYNEQFF. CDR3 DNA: TGTGCCAGCAGCAGCCCGAGGTCCCCAAAGTGGTACAATGAGCAGTTCTTC.